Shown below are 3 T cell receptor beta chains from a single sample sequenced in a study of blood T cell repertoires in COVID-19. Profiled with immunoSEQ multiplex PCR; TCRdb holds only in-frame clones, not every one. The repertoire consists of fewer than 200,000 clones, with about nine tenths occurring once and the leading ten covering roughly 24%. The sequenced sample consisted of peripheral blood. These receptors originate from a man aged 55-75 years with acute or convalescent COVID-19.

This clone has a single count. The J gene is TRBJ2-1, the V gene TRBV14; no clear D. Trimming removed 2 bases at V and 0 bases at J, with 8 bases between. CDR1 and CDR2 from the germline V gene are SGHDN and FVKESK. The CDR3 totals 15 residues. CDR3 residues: CASSQLVGSYNEQFF. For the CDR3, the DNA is TGTGCCAGCAGCCAACTAGTGGGCTCCTACAATGAGCAGTTCTTC. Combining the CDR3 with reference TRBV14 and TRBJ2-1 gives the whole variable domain EAGVTQFPSHSVIEKGQTVTLRCDPISGHDNLYWYRRVMGKEIKFLLHFVKESKQDESGMPNNRFLAERTGGTYSTLKVQPAELEDSGVYFCASSQLVGSYNEQFFGPGTRLTVL.

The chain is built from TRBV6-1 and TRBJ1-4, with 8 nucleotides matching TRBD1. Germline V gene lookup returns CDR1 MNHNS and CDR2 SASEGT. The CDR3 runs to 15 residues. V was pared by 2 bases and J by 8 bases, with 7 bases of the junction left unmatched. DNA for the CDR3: TGTGCCAGCAGTGAAAGGCGGACAGGGAAAGAAAAACTGTTTTTT. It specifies CASSERRTGKEKLFF.

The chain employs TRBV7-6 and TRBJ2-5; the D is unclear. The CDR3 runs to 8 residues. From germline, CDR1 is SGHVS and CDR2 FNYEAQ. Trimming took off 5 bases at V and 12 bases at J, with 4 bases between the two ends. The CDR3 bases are TGTGCCAGCAGCCCCGAGTACTTC. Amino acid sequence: CASSPEYF.